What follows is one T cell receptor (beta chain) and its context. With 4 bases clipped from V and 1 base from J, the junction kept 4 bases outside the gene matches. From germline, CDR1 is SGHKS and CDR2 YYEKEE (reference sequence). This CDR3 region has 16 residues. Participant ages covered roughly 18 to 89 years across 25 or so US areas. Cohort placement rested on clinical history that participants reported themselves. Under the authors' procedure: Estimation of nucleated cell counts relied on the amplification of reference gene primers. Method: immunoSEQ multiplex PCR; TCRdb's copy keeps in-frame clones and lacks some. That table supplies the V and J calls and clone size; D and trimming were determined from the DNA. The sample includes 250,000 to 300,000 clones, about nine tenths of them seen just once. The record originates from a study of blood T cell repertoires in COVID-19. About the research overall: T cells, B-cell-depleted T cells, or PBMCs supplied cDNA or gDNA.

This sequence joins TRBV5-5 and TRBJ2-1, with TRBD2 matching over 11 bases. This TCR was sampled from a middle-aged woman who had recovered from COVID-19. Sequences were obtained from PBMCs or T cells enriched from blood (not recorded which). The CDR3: CASSRLAGRSYNEQFF. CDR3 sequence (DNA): TGTGCCAGCAGCCGACTAGCGGGAAGGTCCTACAATGAGCAGTTCTTC.